The T cell receptor beta chain described here comes from a study of blood T cell repertoires in COVID-19. Study information: T cells, B-cell-depleted T cells, or PBMCs provided the cDNA or gDNA that served as material.

Original processing notes: Amplification with reference gene primers provided the estimates of nucleated cell counts. TCRdb keeps only in-frame clones here, not all; method: immunoSEQ multiplex PCR. The V and J calls and clone size are taken from that table; D and trimming were inferred from the DNA. The data contain 200,000 to 300,000 clones, 81% of them singletons. This clone has only one observation. The Seattle patients joined while their infection was active and were tracked longitudinally afterward. V lost 6 bases and J lost 7, with 10 bases in between. The CDR3 sequence is 12 residues long. The J gene is TRBJ1-3, the V gene TRBV12-3 or TRBV12-4; D gene ambiguous. Sequencing input: peripheral blood. The receptor was isolated from a woman over 75 with COVID-19, enrolled during active disease. CDR3 protein: CASRGRRNTIYF. Written as DNA, the CDR3 is TGTGCCAGCAGGGGCAGACGGAACACCATATATTTT.